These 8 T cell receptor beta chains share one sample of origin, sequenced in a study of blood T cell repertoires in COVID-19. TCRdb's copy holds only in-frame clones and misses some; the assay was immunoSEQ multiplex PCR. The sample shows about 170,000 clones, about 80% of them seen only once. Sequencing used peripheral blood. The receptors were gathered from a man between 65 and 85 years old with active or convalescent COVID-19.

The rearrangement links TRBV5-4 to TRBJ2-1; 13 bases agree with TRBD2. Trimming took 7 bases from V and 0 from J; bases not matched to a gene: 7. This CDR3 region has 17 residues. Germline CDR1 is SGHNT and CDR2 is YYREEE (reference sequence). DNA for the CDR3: TGTGCCAGCCCGGGACTAGCGGGGCCGAGCTCCTACAATGAGCAGTTCTTC. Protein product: CASPGLAGPSSYNEQFF.

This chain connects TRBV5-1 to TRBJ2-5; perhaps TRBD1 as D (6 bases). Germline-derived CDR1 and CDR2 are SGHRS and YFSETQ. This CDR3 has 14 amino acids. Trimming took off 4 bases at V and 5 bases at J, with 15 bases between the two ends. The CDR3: CASSIQGRGETQYF. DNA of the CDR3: TGCGCCAGCAGCATACAGGGCCGCGGGGAGACCCAGTACTTC.

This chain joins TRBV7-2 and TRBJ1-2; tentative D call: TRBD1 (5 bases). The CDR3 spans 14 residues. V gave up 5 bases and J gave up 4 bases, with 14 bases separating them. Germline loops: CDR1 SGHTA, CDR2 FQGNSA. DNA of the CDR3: TGTGCCAGCAGCCTTGGGGGACTACCCTATGGCTACACCTTC. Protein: CASSLGGLPYGYTF.

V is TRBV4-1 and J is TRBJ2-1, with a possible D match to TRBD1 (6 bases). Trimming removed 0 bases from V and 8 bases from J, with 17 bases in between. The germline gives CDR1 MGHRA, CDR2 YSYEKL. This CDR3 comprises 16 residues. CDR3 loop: CASSQEAKGGRYEQFF. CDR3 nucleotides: TGCGCCAGCAGCCAAGAGGCTAAAGGGGGTAGATATGAGCAGTTCTTC.

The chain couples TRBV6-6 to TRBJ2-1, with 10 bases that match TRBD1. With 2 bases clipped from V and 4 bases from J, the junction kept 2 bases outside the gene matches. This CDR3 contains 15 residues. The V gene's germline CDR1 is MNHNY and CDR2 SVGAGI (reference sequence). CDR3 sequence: CASSYEGQGYNEQFF. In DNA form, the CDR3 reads TGTGCCAGCAGTTACGAGGGACAGGGGTACAATGAGCAGTTCTTC.

As DNA, the CDR3 is TGTGCCATCAGTGAGAATGGAGCCATCACCGGGGAGCTGTTTTTT. Its protein product is CAISENGAITGELFF. This rearrangement joins TRBV10-3 to TRBJ2-2; D unclear. This CDR3 comprises 15 residues. Deletions cut 2 bases from V and 4 bases from J, with 11 bases between. The germline gives CDR1 ENHRY, CDR2 SYGVKD.

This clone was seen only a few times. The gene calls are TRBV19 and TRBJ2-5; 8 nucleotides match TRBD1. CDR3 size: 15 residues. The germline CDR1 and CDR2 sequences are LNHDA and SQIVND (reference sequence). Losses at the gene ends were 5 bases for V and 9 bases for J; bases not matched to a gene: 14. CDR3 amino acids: CASSLNGDRRAAQYF. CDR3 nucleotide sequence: TGTGCCAGTAGTCTCAACGGGGACAGGCGGGCGGCCCAGTACTTC.

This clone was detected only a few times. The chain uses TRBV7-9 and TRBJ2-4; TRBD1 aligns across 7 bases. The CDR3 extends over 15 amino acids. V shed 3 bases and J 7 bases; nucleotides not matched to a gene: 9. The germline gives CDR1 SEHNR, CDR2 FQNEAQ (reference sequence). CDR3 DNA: TGTGCCAGCAGCTTGTCAGGGGGTAATGGGAACATTCAGTACTTC. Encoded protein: CASSLSGGNGNIQYF.